This T cell receptor (beta chain) was found in a study of blood T cell repertoires in COVID-19. For the study at large: The study drew acute and convalescent COVID-19 samples from the United States, Italy and Spain. From T cells, B-cell-depleted T cells, or PBMCs came the material, which was cDNA or gDNA.

Original data processing: For nucleated cells, counts were estimated from reference gene primer amplification. Libraries were prepared by immunoSEQ multiplex PCR; TCRdb keeps only in-frame clonotypes and omits some of them. V and J calls and clone size are those listed in that table; D and trimming were worked out from the DNA. The sample holds about 87,000 clones, about 79% seen once. This TCR came from a woman in her forties or fifties with acute or convalescent COVID-19. Sequencing used peripheral blood.

The CDR3 nucleotides read TGTGCCAGCAGCTTAGCGGAACAGGGTACAGGAAACACCATATATTTT. Residues: CASSLAEQGTGNTIYF. This sequence joins TRBV7-6 and TRBJ1-3, with D perhaps TRBD1 (6 bases). V lost 0 bases and J 4 bases, leaving 13 bases between the germline ends. CDR1 is SGHVS and CDR2 is FNYEAQ in the germline V gene. The CDR3 extends over 16 amino acids.